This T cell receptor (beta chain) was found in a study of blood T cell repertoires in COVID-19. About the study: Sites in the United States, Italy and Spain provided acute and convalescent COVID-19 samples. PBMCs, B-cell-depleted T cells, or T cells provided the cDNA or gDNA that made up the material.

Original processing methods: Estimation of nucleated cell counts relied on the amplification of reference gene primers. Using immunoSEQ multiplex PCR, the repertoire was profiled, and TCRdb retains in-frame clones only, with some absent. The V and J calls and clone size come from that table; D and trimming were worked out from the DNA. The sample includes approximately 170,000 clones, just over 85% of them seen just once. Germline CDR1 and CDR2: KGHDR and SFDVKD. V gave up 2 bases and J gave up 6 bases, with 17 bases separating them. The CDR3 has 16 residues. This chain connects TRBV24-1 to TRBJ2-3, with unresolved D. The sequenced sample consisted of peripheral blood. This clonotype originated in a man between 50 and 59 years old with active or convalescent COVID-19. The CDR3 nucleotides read TGTGCCACCAGTGATTACCCCTTGACACGGTCGGATACGCAGTATTTT. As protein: CATSDYPLTRSDTQYF.